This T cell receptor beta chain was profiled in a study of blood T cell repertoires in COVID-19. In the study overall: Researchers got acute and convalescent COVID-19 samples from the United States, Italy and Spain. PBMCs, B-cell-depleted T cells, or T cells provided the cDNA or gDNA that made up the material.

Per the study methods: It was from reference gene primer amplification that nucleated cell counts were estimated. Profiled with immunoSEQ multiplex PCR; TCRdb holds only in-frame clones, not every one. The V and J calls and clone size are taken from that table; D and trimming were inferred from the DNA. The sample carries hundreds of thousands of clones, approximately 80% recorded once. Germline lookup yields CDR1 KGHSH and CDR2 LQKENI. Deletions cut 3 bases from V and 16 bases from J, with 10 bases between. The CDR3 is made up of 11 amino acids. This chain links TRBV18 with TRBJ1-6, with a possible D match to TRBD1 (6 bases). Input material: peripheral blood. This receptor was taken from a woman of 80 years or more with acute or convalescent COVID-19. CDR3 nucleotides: TGTGCCAGCTCACCGGACAGCCAGCTCCACTTT. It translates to CASSPDSQLHF. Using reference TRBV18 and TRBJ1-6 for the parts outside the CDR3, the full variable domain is NAGVMQNPRHLVRRRGQEARLRCSPMKGHSHVYWYRQLPEEGLKFMVYLQKENIIDESGMPKERFSAEFPKEGPSILRIQQVVRGDSAAYFCASSPDSQLHFGNGTRLTVT.